Below, 7 T cell receptor beta chains from the same sample are listed, as sequenced in a study of breast tumors, draining lymph nodes, adjacent tissues. TCRdb itself ran the multiplex PCR reads through MiXCR, one entry per CDR3 protein. The data contain 85,000 to 120,000 distinct CDR3 sequences, about 31% of them singletons. Samples came from axillary lymph nodes draining the breast cancer. The sequenced sample consisted of axillary lymph node tissue. The receptors come from a female donor with breast cancer. Some clones in this sample may be carry-over from other donors' samples.

This clonotype was observed at least ten times. The chain recombines TRBV19 with TRBJ1-5; D is uncertain. CDR3 length equals 15 residues. V lost 5 bases, J lost 0 bases, and 11 bases lay in between. CDR1 and CDR2 from the germline V gene are LNHDA and SQIVND (reference sequence). CDR3 residues: CASSQDIYSNQPQHF. The CDR3 DNA is TGTGCCAGTAGTCAAGACATTTATAGCAATCAGCCCCAGCATTTT.

A remark on this clonotype: It may be a read error: a sequence one base away is much more abundant. The chain joins TRBV5-5 to TRBJ2-1, with 8 bases identical to TRBD1. Trimming at V came to 3 bases and at J to 9 bases, leaving 5 bases not matched to a gene. Germline lookup yields CDR1 SGHKS and CDR2 YYEKEE (reference sequence). The CDR3 runs to 13 residues. This CDR3 is CASSWTGTGEQFF. The CDR3 region has the DNA TGTGCCAGCAGCTGGACAGGGACCGGTGAGCAGTTCTTC.

At least ten counts were recorded for this clonotype. The chain links TRBV2 to TRBJ2-5; D may correspond to TRBD1 or TRBD2 (5 bases each). The CDR3 extends over 14 amino acids. Germline V lookup: CDR1 SNHLY, CDR2 FYNNEI. V lost 5 bases and J lost 1, with 11 bases in between. CDR3 DNA: TGTGCCAGCAGTACAGGACTCCTCCAAGAGACCCAGTACTTC. This gives the protein CASSTGLLQETQYF.

This clonotype was observed a handful of times. A single base separates this from a much larger clone, so it may be a read error. The genes are TRBV11-2 and TRBJ1-3; unclear D gene. CDR3 size: 15 residues. Germline loops: CDR1 SGHAT, CDR2 FQNNGV. Trimming removed 5 bases from V and 2 bases from J, with 13 bases in between. The CDR3 sequence is CASSPTAAAGNTIYF. The DNA of the CDR3 is TGTGCCAGCAGCCCAACGGCGGCGGCTGGAAACACCATATATTTT.

This clonotype has a count of ten or more. Being one base from a much bigger clone, this may be a read error. V gene TRBV20-1 combines with J gene TRBJ2-7; TRBD2 matches 7 bases. The CDR3 length is 14 residues. Per the germline V gene, CDR1 is DFQATT and CDR2 is SNEGSKA (reference sequence). CDR3 coding DNA: TGCAGTGCTAGGGCACTAGCGTTCTCCTCCGAGCAGTACTTC. This sequence encodes CSARALAFSSEQYF.

This clonotype occurred many times. V usage is TRBV25-1 and J usage is TRBJ1-2; possibly TRBD1 for D (6 bases). Germline assignment: CDR1 MGHDK and CDR2 SYGVNS. With 7 bases removed from V and 3 bases from J, the gap between germline ends came to 21 bases. The CDR3 runs to 16 residues. Here the CDR3 DNA reads TGTGCCAGCACCCTGGTGGGGTCGGGACATGACTATGGCTACACCTTC. Protein sequence: CASTLVGSGHDYGYTF.

This clonotype was recorded many times. The genes are TRBV5-4 and TRBJ2-1; no clear D. This CDR3 has 12 amino acids. CDR1 and CDR2 (germline): SGHNT, YYREEE (reference sequence). Trimming took 4 bases from V and 5 from J, leaving 7 bases between them. The CDR3 nucleotides are TGTGCCAGCAGCACCTGGGACAATGAGCAGTTCTTC. Translating gives CASSTWDNEQFF.